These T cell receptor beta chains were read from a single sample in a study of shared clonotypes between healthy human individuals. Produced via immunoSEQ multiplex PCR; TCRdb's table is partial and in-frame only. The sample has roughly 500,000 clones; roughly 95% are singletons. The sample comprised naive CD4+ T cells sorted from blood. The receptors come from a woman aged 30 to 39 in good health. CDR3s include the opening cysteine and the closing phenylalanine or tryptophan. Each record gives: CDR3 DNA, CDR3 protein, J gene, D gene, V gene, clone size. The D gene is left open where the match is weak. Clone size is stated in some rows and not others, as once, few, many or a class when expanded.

TGTGCCACAAGAACGGGGGTGTTAGGAAACACCATATATTTT	CATRTGVLGNTIYF	TRBJ1-3	-	TRBV28	-
TGTGCCTGCCGGGACAGGCCCTACGAGCAGTACTTC	CACRDRPYEQYF	TRBJ2-7	TRBD1	TRBV6-1	-
TGTGCCACGGCGGGTTACACAGATACGCAGTATTTT	CATAGYTDTQYF	TRBJ2-3	-	TRBV28	-
TGTGCCAGCAGTCAACAAATCATCACCGGGAGTGCCTACAATGAGCAGTTCTTC	CASSQQIITGSAYNEQFF	TRBJ2-1	-	TRBV7-2	-
TGTGCCAGCAGTCCCCGCCGGGGCACAGATACGCAGTATTTT	CASSPRRGTDTQYF	TRBJ2-3	-	TRBV27	once
TGTGCCAGAAGCTTAACAGGGCATTGGCACGAGCAGTACTTC	CARSLTGHWHEQYF	TRBJ2-7	-	TRBV5-3	-
TGTGCCAGCAGTGCCATAGTCCCAGGGAGCTCCTACGAGCAGTACTTC	CASSAIVPGSSYEQYF	TRBJ2-7	-	TRBV2	-
TGTGCCAGCAGTTTACCCGACACCGGCCTCTACGAGCAGTACTTC	CASSLPDTGLYEQYF	TRBJ2-7	-	TRBV28	-
TGTGCCAGCAGTTTATTTCCTTCCCCGGGACAGGACTATGGCTACACCTTC	CASSLFPSPGQDYGYTF	TRBJ1-2	TRBD1	TRBV28	-
TGTGCCAGCAGCGGAATTGTACAGGGGGAGACCCAGTACTTC	CASSGIVQGETQYF	TRBJ2-5	TRBD1	TRBV7-6	-
TGCGCCAGCAGCCGAGACAGAAACTATGGCTACACCTTC	CASSRDRNYGYTF	TRBJ1-2	-	TRBV5-1	-
TGTGCCAGCACTTGGGGGGGGCCGGGCTATGGCTACACCTTC	CASTWGGPGYGYTF	TRBJ1-2	-	TRBV27	-
TGTGCCAGCAGCTTAGTGTCGGGTGGAGTTGACTACAATGAGCAGTTCTTC	CASSLVSGGVDYNEQFF	TRBJ2-1	-	TRBV7-2	once
TGTGCCAGCAGCTTAGTTTCTCGGACCGGGGAGCTGTTTTTT	CASSLVSRTGELFF	TRBJ2-2	-	TRBV7-2	-
TGTGCCAGTAGTATCGAGCGAGTGGCGGCCACTTTCTTT	CASSIERVAATFF	TRBJ1-1	-	TRBV19	-
TGTGCCAGGGAGGGGACAGGGCAAGACCTCCTGGACTTC	CAREGTGQDLLDF	TRBJ2-7	TRBD1	TRBV6-1	-
TGTGCCAGCAGCCAGGGGGGTGAAAAACTGTTTTTT	CASSQGGEKLFF	TRBJ1-4	-	TRBV14	-
TGTGCCAGCAGACTGGGACTAGCGGGAGTTTACGAGCAGTACTTC	CASRLGLAGVYEQYF	TRBJ2-7	TRBD2	TRBV7-2	-
TGCGCCAGCAGCCAATCGGAGACAACGGCTGGAAAACTGTTTTTT	CASSQSETTAGKLFF	TRBJ1-4	-	TRBV4-1	-
TGTGCCAGCAGTTACAGGGCGTCTAACAATGAGCAGTTCTTC	CASSYRASNNEQFF	TRBJ2-1	-	TRBV6-6	-
TGTGCCAGTAGTCCCGGGAGGGGATACGAGCAGTACTTC	CASSPGRGYEQYF	TRBJ2-7	TRBD2	TRBV19	-
TGCGCCAGCAGCTTCCGGGACACCAACTCTGGGGCCAACGTCCTGACTTTC	CASSFRDTNSGANVLTF	TRBJ2-6	-	TRBV5-1	-
TGTGCCATCGCATTAGGACAGAATGAAAAACTGTTTTTT	CAIALGQNEKLFF	TRBJ1-4	-	TRBV15	-
TGTGCCAGCAGCGCCGCCCCCCGTGGACCCAGCAACAATGAGCAGTTCTTC	CASSAAPRGPSNNEQFF	TRBJ2-1	-	TRBV9	-
TGTGCCAGCAGCAAGTTTCGGACTAGCGGGTACCAAGAGACCCAGTACTTC	CASSKFRTSGYQETQYF	TRBJ2-5	-	TRBV21-1	-
TGCGCCAGCAGCGGGGGACTCCAAGAGACCCAGTACTTC	CASSGGLQETQYF	TRBJ2-5	-	TRBV5-1	-
TGTGCCAGCAGCTCTAACAGGGTTACTCAGCCCCAGCATTTT	CASSSNRVTQPQHF	TRBJ1-5	-	TRBV6-1	-
TGTGCCAGCGGAGAACAGGGTGTACGGGGCGAGCAGTACTTC	CASGEQGVRGEQYF	TRBJ2-7	-	TRBV2	-